In its sample, the clone carrying this T cell receptor (beta chain) was seen many times. Antigen unknown. Using unique molecular identifiers, the investigators prepared the TCRbeta library. TCRdb ran MiXCR on the PCR reads and lists one entry per CDR3 protein. The repertoire holds 500,000 to 650,000 distinct CDR3 sequences, 10% to 15% seen once, with roughly 2.3% in the top ten. This record belongs to a study of T-cell reconstitution after alpha-beta-depleted transplantation in children. The study, taken as a whole, reports: By about two months after transplant, alpha-beta T cells reportedly arose from several hundred graft clones that had expanded. At day 60, the high TCRbeta diversity found in some patients originated from recipient T cells and thymic progenitors that had survived. Among T cells one year after transplant, newly produced cells accounted for most counts and diversity.

This CDR3 has 18 amino acids. Germline V CDR1 and CDR2: LGHDT, YNNKEL (reference sequence). V shed 3 bases and J 4 bases; nucleotides not matched to a gene: 8. V usage is TRBV3-1 and J usage is TRBJ2-1, with 14 positions matching TRBD2. Sequenced here: PBMCs, mostly from graft donor cells, sampled 360 days after TCRalphabeta/CD19-depleted stem cell transplant. The source of this sequence is a male patient younger than 18 who had a stem cell transplant for acute myeloid leukemia, so the T cells may come from the graft donor. CDR3 in amino acids: CASSQRLAGGPRYNEQFF. The CDR3 nucleotides are TGTGCCAGCAGCCAGAGACTAGCGGGAGGGCCGAGGTACAATGAGCAGTTCTTC.